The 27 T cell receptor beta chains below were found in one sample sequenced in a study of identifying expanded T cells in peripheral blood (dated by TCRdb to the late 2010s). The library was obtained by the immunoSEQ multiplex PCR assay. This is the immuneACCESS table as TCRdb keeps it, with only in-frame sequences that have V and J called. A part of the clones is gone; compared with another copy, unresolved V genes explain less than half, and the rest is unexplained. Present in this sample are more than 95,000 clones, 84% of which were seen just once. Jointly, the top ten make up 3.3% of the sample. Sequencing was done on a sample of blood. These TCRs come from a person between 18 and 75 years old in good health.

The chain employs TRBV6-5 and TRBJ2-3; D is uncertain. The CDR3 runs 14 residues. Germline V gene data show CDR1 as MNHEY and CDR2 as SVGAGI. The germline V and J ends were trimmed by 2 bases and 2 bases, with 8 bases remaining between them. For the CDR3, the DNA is TGTGCCAGCAGTTACCGTAATCCCACAGATACGCAGTATTTT. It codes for CASSYRNPTDTQYF.

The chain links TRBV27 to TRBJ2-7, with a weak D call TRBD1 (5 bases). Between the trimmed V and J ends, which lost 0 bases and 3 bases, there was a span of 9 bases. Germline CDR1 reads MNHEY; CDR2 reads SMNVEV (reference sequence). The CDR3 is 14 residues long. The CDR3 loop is CASSLSRQRYEQYF. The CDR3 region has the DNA TGTGCCAGCAGTTTATCGCGACAGCGCTACGAGCAGTACTTC.

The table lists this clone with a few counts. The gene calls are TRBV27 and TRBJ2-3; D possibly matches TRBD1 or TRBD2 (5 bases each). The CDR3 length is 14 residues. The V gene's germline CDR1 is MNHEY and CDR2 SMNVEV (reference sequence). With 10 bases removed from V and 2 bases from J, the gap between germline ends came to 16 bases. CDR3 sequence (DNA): TGTGCCACCCGGTGGGGACCTCTCACAGATACGCAGTATTTT. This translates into CATRWGPLTDTQYF.

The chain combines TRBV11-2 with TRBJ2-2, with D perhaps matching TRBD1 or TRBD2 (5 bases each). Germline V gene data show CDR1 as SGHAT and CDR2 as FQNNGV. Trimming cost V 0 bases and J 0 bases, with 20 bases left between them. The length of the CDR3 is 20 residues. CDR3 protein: CASSLEFSWVVGANTGELFF. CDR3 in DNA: TGTGCCAGCAGCTTAGAGTTCAGTTGGGTTGTGGGGGCGAACACCGGGGAGCTGTTTTTT.

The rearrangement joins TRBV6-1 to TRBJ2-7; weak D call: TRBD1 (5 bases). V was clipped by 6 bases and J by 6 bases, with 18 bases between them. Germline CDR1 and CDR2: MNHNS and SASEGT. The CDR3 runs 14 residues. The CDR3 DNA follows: TGTGCCAGCAGGAGAGACAGCCGGACCACCGAGCAGTACTTC. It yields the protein CASRRDSRTTEQYF.

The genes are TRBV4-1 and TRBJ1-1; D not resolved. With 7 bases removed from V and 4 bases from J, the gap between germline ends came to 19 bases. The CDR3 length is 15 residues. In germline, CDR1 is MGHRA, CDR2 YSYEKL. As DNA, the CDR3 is TGCGCCAGCAACTCCCTACGAGTTGGTGGCACTGAAGCTTTCTTT. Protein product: CASNSLRVGGTEAFF.

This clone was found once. The CDR3 here is CASSLRDGPGGATEAFF. DNA of the CDR3: TGTGCCAGCTCACTACGAGACGGACCCGGAGGTGCCACTGAAGCTTTCTTT. The gene calls are TRBV18 and TRBJ1-1; D unresolved. Trimming took 4 bases from V and 4 from J, leaving 22 bases between them. The length of the CDR3 is 17 residues. Germline V gene sequence: CDR1 KGHSH, CDR2 LQKENI.

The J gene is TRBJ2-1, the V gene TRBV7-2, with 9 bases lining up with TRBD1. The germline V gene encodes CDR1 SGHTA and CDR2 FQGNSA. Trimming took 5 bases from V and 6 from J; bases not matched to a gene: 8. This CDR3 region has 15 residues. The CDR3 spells CASSVGTGRVNEQFF. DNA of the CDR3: TGTGCCAGCAGCGTCGGGACAGGGAGGGTCAATGAGCAGTTCTTC. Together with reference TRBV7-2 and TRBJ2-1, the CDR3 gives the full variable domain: GAGVSQSPSNKVTEKGKDVELRCDPISGHTALYWYRQSLGQGLEFLIYFQGNSAPDKSGLPSDRFSAERTGGSVSTLTIQRTQQEDSAVYLCASSVGTGRVNEQFFGPGTRLTVL.

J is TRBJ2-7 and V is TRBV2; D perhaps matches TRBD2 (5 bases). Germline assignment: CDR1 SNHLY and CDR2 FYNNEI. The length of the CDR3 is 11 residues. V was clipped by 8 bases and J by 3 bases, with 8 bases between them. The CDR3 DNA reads TGTGCCAGCGGGGAGCACTACGAGCAGTACTTC. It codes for CASGEHYEQYF.

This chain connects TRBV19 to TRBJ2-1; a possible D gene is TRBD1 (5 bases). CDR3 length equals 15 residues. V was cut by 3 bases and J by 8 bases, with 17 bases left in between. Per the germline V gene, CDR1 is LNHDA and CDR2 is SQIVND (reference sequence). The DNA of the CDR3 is TGTGCCAGTAGTATCCAGGCAGGGATTGGGGATGAGCAGTTCTTC. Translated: CASSIQAGIGDEQFF.

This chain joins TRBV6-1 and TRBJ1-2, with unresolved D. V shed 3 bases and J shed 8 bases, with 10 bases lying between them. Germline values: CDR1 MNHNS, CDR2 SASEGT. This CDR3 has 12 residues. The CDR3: CASSERERGYTF. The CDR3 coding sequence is TGTGCCAGCAGTGAGAGGGAACGGGGCTACACCTTC.

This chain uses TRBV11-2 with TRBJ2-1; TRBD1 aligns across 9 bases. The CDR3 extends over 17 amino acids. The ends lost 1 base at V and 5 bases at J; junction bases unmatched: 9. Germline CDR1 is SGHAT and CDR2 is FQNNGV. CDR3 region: CASSLAPDRGLNNEQFF. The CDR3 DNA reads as TGTGCCAGCAGCTTAGCTCCGGACAGGGGACTCAACAATGAGCAGTTCTTC.

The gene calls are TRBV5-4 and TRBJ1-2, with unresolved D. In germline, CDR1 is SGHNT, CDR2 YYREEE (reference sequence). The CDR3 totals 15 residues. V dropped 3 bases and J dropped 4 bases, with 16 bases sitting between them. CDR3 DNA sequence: TGTGCCAGCAGCTCCCGTCGGGAGGGCCTCTATGGCTACACCTTC. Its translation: CASSSRREGLYGYTF.

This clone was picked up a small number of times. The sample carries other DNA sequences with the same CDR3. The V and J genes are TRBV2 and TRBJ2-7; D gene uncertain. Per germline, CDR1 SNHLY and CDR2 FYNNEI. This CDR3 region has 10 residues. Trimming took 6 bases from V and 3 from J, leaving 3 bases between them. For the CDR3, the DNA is TGTGCCAGCAGCCTCTACGAGCAGTACTTC. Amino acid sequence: CASSLYEQYF.

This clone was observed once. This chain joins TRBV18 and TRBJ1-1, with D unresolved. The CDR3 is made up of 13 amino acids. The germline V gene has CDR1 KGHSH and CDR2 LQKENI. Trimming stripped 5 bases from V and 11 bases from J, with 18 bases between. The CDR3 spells CASSSSRNVGAFF. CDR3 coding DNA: TGTGCCAGCTCATCCAGCCGGAACGTCGGGGCTTTCTTT.

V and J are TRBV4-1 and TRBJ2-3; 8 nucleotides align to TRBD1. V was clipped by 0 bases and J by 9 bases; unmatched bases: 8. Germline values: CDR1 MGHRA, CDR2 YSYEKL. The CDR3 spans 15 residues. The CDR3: CASSQEGQGVGTQYF. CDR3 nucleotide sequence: TGCGCCAGCAGCCAAGAAGGACAGGGAGTGGGAACGCAGTATTTT.

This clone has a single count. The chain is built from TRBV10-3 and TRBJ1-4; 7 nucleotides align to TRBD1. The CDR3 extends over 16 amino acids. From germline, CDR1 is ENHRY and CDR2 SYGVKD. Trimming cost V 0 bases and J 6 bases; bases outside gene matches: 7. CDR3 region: CAISESPDRAYEKLFF. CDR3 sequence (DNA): TGTGCCATCAGTGAGTCTCCCGACAGGGCCTATGAAAAACTGTTTTTT.

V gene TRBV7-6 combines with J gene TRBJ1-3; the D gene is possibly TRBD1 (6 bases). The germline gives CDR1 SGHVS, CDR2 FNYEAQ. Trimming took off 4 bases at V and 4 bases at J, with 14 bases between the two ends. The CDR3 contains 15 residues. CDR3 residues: CASSSGTQRGNTIYF. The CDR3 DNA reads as TGTGCCAGCAGCTCCGGGACACAACGGGGAAACACCATATATTTT.

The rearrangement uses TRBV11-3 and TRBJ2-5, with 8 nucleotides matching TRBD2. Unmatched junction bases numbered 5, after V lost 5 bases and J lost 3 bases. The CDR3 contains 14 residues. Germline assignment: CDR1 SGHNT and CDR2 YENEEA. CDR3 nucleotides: TGTGCCAGCAGCGAGGGCGGGGGGAAAGAGACCCAGTACTTC. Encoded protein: CASSEGGGKETQYF.

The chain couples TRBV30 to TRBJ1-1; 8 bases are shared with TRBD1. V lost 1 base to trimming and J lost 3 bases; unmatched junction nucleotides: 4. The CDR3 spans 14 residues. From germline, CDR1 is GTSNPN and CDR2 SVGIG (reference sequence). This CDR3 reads CAWSAGTGDTEAFF. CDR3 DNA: TGTGCCTGGAGTGCCGGGACAGGAGACACTGAAGCTTTCTTT.

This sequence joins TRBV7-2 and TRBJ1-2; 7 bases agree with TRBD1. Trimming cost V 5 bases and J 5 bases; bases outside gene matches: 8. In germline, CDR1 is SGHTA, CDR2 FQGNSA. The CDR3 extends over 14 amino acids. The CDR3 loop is CASSPQGLGYGYTF. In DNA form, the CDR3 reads TGTGCCAGCAGCCCACAGGGGCTCGGTTATGGCTACACCTTC. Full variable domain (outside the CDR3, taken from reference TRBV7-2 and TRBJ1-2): GAGVSQSPSNKVTEKGKDVELRCDPISGHTALYWYRQSLGQGLEFLIYFQGNSAPDKSGLPSDRFSAERTGGSVSTLTIQRTQQEDSAVYLCASSPQGLGYGYTFGSGTRLTVV.

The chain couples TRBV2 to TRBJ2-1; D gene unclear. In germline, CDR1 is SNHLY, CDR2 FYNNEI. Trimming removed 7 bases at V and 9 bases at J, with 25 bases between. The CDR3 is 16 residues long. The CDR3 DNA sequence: TGTGCCAGCACTTTAGGAGTCGTAGGCTTTTTAGGTGAGCAGTTCTTC. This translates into CASTLGVVGFLGEQFF.

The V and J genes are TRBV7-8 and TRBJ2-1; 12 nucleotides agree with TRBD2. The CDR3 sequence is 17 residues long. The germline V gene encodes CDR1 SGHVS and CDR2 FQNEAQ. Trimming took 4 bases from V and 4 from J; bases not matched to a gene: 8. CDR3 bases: TGTGCCAGCAGCTCCCAAAAACTAGCGGGGGGTTACAATGAGCAGTTCTTC. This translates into CASSSQKLAGGYNEQFF. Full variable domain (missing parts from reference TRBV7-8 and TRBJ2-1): GAGVSQSPRYKVAKRGQDVALRCDPISGHVSLFWYQQALGQGPEFLTYFQNEAQLDKSGLPSDRFFAERPEGSVSTLKIQRTQQEDSAVYLCASSSQKLAGGYNEQFFGPGTRLTVL.

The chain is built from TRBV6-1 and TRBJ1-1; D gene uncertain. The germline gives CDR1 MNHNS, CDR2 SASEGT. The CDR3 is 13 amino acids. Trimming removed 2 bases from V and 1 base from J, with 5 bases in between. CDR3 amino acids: CASSERENTEAFF. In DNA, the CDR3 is TGTGCCAGCAGTGAAAGGGAGAACACTGAAGCTTTCTTT.

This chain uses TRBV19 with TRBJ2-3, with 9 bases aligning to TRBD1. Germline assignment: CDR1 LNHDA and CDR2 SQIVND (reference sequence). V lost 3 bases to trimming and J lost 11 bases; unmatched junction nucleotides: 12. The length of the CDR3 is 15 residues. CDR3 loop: CASSMTGQGLIGQYF. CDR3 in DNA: TGTGCCAGTAGTATGACGGGACAGGGCCTTATCGGGCAGTATTTT.

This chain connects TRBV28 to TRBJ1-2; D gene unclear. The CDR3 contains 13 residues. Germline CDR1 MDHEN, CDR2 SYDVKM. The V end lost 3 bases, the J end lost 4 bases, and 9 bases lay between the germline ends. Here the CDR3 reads CASSFTRAYGYTF. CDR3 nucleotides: TGTGCCAGCAGTTTTACTAGGGCCTATGGCTACACCTTC.

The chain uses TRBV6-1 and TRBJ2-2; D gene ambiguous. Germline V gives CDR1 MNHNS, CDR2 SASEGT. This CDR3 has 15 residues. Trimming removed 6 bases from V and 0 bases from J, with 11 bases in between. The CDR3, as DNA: TGTGCCAGCAGAGCCGGACCCCCGAACACCGGGGAGCTGTTTTTT. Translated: CASRAGPPNTGELFF.